The rows below give T cell receptor beta chains drawn from one sample of a study of PD-1 blockade in mismatch repair-deficient tumors. Clones were read by immunoSEQ multiplex PCR, and TCRdb kept only the in-frame ones, dropping some. The sample holds some 50,000 clones, approximately 80% seen once. The specimen comprised PBMCs, sampled before pembrolizumab treatment. These receptor sequences come from an adult with mismatch repair-deficient cancer. Both conserved end residues are trimmed from each CDR3. Fields, in order: V gene, J gene, CDR3 protein.

TRBV7-7	TRBJ2-2	ASSSEAGELF
TRBV2	TRBJ1-2	ASISPANYGYT
TRBV11-3	TRBJ2-1	ASSLDSRGNEQF
TRBV7-2	TRBJ1-2	ASSFWGGGTDGYT
TRBV30	TRBJ2-5	ALRDRALKTQY
TRBV5-1	TRBJ2-7	ASRINYEQY
TRBV11-1	TRBJ2-7	ASSFGREFEQY
TRBV15	TRBJ1-3	ATSRDRATLGNTIY
TRBV5-4	TRBJ2-5	ASSLDGKETQY
TRBV19	TRBJ1-2	ASKFVRTSSNYGYT
TRBV7-9	TRBJ1-1	ASSPRDREAF
TRBV9	TRBJ2-7	ASSVKEDSYEQY
TRBV14	TRBJ2-1	ASSQDFGTTKF
TRBV11-2	TRBJ1-1	ASKAGLNTEAF
TRBV9	TRBJ2-2	ASSVDGTDVTGELF
TRBV5-4	TRBJ2-3	ASTPGLASTDTQY
TRBV19	TRBJ1-1	ASSRTGTGGLGAEAF
TRBV7-2	TRBJ2-3	ASSLVFEDTQY
TRBV7-8	TRBJ2-3	ASSRRPPSGVSDTQY
TRBV19	TRBJ2-7	ASSTRQGPYEQY
TRBV11-3	TRBJ2-2	ASSPGTSGRIGELF
TRBV6-7	TRBJ2-3	ASSPVAGGLYTQY
TRBV11-2	TRBJ2-7	ASSPPGQVVPEQY
TRBV11-3	TRBJ2-7	ASSLDGTAGGIYEQY
TRBV7-9	TRBJ2-1	ASGDSYNEQF
TRBV11-3	TRBJ1-1	ASSSDRGAAEAF
TRBV28	TRBJ2-3	ASSLQGTDTQY
TRBV14	TRBJ1-1	ASSQGQGWGTEAF
TRBV5-6	TRBJ1-1	ASSKDRDTEAF
TRBV27	TRBJ2-5	ASSVLAGGPGETQY
TRBV5-1	TRBJ2-1	ASSLEAGGLDEQF
TRBV18	TRBJ2-1	ASSRDGYYNEQF
TRBV20-1	TRBJ2-5	SAMIYGTQY
TRBV30	TRBJ1-3	AWSGANTIY
TRBV15	TRBJ2-4	ATSPTDRGAKNIQY
TRBV18	TRBJ2-3	ASSPGASSRADTQY
TRBV10-2	TRBJ1-3	ASSERPNSGNTIY